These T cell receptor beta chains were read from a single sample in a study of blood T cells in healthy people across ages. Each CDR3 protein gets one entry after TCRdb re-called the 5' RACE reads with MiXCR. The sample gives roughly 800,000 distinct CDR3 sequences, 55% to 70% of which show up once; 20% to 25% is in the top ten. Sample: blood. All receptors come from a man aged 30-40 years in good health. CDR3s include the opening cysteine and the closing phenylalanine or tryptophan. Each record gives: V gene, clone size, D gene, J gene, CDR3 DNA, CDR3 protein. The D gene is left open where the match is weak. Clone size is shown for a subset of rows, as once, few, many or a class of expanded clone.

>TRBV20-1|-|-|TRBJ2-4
TGCAGTGTAAAGGGCTCCAAAAACATTCAGTACTTC
CSVKGSKNIQYF
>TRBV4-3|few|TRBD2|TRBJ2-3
TGCGCCAGCAGCCAAGACTTCGGACTAGCGGTTCCTAGCACAGATACGCAGTATTTT
CASSQDFGLAVPSTDTQYF
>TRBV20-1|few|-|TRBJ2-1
TGCAGTGCTAGAGTGCGTGTGGGATTTTTTGAGCAGTTCTTC
CSARVRVGFFEQFF
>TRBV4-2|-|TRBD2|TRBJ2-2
TGTGCCAGCAGCCTTGGACTAGCGGGGGGGAAAGCCGGGGAGCTGTTTTTT
CASSLGLAGGKAGELFF
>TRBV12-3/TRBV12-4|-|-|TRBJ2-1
TGTGCCAGCAGCGATGGGCCGACGAATGAGCAGTTCTTC
CASSDGPTNEQFF
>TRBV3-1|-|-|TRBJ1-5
TGTGCCAGCAGCCAAGGAGTCGGGAATAGCAATCAGCCCCAGCATTTT
CASSQGVGNSNQPQHF
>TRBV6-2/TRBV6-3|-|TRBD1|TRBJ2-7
TGTGCCAGCAGTCGAAAGGACAGGGTTGGATCCTACGAGCAGTACTTC
CASSRKDRVGSYEQYF
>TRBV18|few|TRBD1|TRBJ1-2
TGTGCCAGCTCAGCAGCAGGGGGTTCTCGTGGCTACACCTTC
CASSAAGGSRGYTF
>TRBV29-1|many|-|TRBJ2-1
TGCAGCGTTGGTGGCAGTGGAGGCCAGTTCTTC
CSVGGSGGQFF
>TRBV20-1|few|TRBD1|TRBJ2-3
TGCAGTGCTACCCGGACAGGGGAATACACAGATACGCAGTATTTT
CSATRTGEYTDTQYF
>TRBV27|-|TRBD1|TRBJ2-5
TGTGCCAGCAGTTTAAAAGGGGGCTGGGAGCAGTACTTC
CASSLKGGWEQYF
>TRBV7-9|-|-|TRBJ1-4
TGTGCCAGCAGCCCCGCGGACGGCGACGTTGAAAAACTGTTTTTT
CASSPADGDVEKLFF
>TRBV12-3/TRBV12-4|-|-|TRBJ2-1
TGTGCCAGCAGATGGGACTCGCTACAGTTCTTC
CASRWDSLQFF
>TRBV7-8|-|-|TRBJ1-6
TGTGCCAGCAGCTTAGGGACGATGGAATCACCCCTCCACTTT
CASSLGTMESPLHF
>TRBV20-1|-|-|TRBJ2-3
TGCAGTGCTAGAGATTTCGCTAGCCTGGCAGATACGCAGTATTTT
CSARDFASLADTQYF
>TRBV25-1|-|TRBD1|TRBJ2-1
TGTGCCAGCAGTGCGGGGACGGGACAGGGAGGAAATGAGCAGTTCTTC
CASSAGTGQGGNEQFF
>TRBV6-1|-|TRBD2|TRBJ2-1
TGTGCCAGCTTAGCAGCGGGAGTAGAGAATGAGCAGTTCTTC
CASLAAGVENEQFF
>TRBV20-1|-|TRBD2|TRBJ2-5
TGCAGTGCTAGAGAACGGGGGGGCGATCGGTTAGAGACCCAGTACTTC
CSARERGGDRLETQYF
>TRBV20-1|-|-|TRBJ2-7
TGCAGTGCTGAGACAGGACGCTCCTACGAGCAGTACTTC
CSAETGRSYEQYF
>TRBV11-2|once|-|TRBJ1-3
TGTGCCAGCAGCCCAGGGCAAGGCGACACCATATATTTT
CASSPGQGDTIYF
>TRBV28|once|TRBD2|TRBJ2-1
TGTGCCAGCAGCTGGAGACTAGCGGGAGAGGAGCAGTTCTTC
CASSWRLAGEEQFF
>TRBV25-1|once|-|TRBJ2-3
TGTGCCAGCAGTGAACAGGGTCGGAAAACAGATACGCAGTATTTT
CASSEQGRKTDTQYF
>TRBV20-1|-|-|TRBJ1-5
TGCAGTGCTTTAGACAGGATTAGCAATCAGCCCCAGCATTTT
CSALDRISNQPQHF
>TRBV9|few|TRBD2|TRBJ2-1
TGTGCCAGCGGAGCGGGAGGAAATGAGCAGTTCTTC
CASGAGGNEQFF
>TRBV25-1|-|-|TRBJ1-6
TGTGCCAGCAGTGATCGGACATGGGGAAATTCACCCCTCCACTTT
CASSDRTWGNSPLHF
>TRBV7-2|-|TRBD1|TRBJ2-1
TGTGCCAGCAGCTTAGAACTCTTGGACAGGGTATACAATGAGCAGTTCTTC
CASSLELLDRVYNEQFF
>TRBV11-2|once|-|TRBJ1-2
TGTGCCAGCAGCTTAGGCCTCCCCGGGGGAATACGCACGGACTATGGCTACACCTTC
CASSLGLPGGIRTDYGYTF
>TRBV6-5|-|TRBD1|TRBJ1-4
TGTGCCAGCAGTTCCGGGACAGGGCATTTTGGAACTAATGAAAAACTGTTTTTT
CASSSGTGHFGTNEKLFF
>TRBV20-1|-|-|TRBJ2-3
TGCAGTGCTAGGGAGAGGGAGGTCGCCACAGATACGCAGTATTTT
CSAREREVATDTQYF
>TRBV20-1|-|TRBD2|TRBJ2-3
TGCAGTGCTACTCCGGGGGGGGATACGCAGTATTTT
CSATPGGDTQYF
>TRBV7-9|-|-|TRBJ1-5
TGTTCCAGCAGCTCATCCCCCGGAGATAAGCATTTT
CSSSSSPGDKHF
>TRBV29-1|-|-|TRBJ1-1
TGCAGCGTCCACCCGATGGAAACTGAAGCTTTCTTT
CSVHPMETEAFF
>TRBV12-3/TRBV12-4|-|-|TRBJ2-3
TGTGCCAGCAGTTTGGTGACAGCCAGAGCAGATACGCAGTATTTT
CASSLVTARADTQYF
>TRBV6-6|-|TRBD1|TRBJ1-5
TGCGCCAGCAGTTACCTGACAGGGCCCAATCAGCCCCAGCATTTT
CASSYLTGPNQPQHF
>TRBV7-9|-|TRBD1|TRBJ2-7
TGTGCCAGCAGCTTACTCCCGGGACAGGGGGCCAGCTCCTACGAGCAGTACTTC
CASSLLPGQGASSYEQYF
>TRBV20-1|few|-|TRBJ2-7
TGCAGTGCGCGACGGGGTCGGTCCTACGAGCAGTACTTC
CSARRGRSYEQYF
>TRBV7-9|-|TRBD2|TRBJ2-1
TGTGCCAGCAGCTTAGGTAGCGGGAGAATCAATGAGCAGTTCTTC
CASSLGSGRINEQFF
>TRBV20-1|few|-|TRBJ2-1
TGCAGTGTAGGTAATCCTTTAAGCTACAATGAGCAGTTCTTC
CSVGNPLSYNEQFF
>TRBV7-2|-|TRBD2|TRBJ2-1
TGTGCCAGCAGCACACCTGGACTAGCGGGAGAGGGTGAGCAGTTCTTC
CASSTPGLAGEGEQFF
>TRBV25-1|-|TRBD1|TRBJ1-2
TGTGCCAGCAGTGAAACCAACAGGGGAGGTGGCTACACCTTC
CASSETNRGGGYTF
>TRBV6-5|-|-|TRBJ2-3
TGTGCCAGCAGTTACCACAATTACCTAGATACGCAGTATTTT
CASSYHNYLDTQYF
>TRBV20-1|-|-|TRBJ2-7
TGCAGTGCTAGCGGCGTTCAGGGGTCCACCTACAATGAGCAGTACTTC
CSASGVQGSTYNEQYF
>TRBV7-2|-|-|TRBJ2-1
TGTGCCAGCAGCTTAGGAGGGGCGGACAATGAGCAGTTCTTC
CASSLGGADNEQFF
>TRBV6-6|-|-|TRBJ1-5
TGTGCCAGCAGTTACTCGACGGGAGGTAATCAGCCCCAGCATTTT
CASSYSTGGNQPQHF
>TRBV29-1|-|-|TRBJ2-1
TGCAGCGTTCAAGGGGAATACAATGAGCAGTTCTTC
CSVQGEYNEQFF
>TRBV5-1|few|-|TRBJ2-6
TGCGCCAGCAGCTTGAGGGGGAAATCTGGGGCCAACGTCCTGACTTTC
CASSLRGKSGANVLTF
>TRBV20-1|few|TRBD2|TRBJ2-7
TGCAGTGCTTCCGGACTAGCGGGGGCCCTTAGGGATGAGCAGTACTTC
CSASGLAGALRDEQYF
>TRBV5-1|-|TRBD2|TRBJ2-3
TGCGCCAGCACTAGCGGGGAGGACACAGATACGCAGTATTTT
CASTSGEDTDTQYF
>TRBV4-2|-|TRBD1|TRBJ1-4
TGTGCCAGCAGCCAAGAGAGGACAGGCGTTGGACTGTTTTTT
CASSQERTGVGLFF
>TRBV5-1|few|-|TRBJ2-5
TGCGCCAGCAGCTTGGCCGGGGCCTTCCAAGAGACCCAGTACTTC
CASSLAGAFQETQYF
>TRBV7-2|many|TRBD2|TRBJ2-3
TGTGCCAGCAGTCTAGCGGGAGGGCGAACAGATACGCAGTATTTT
CASSLAGGRTDTQYF
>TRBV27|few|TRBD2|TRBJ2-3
TGTGCCAGCAGTTCAAGACTAGCGGGGACCACAGATACGCAGTATTTT
CASSSRLAGTTDTQYF
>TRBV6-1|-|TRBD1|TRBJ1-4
TGTGCCAGCAGCTCCGGGACAGGGGGAAATGAAAAACTGTTTTTT
CASSSGTGGNEKLFF